The TCR beta chain under discussion was sequenced for a study of cytomegalovirus exposure and HLA in healthy donors. The CDR3 totals 13 residues. V gave up 3 bases and J gave up 0 bases, with 3 bases separating them. Germline values: CDR1 SGHTA, CDR2 FQGNSA. Whole-study findings and limits: The authors listed roughly 150 TCR beta chains as cytomegalovirus-associated. A later analysis appeared to link common viral pathogens to several of the most significant clusters. Among CMV-associated TCR beta chains, most appeared HLA-restricted in a later analysis.

This PCR relied on a set of 60 Vbeta primers and 13 Jbeta primers. TCRdb's copy holds only in-frame clones and misses some; the assay was immunoSEQ multiplex PCR. The data contain about 140,000 clones, 60% to 80% of them seen just once; the ten biggest clones take up 1.5% to 2%. Notes on this clone: Antigen: not known.

This TCR derives from a woman in her 30s in good health and CMV-seronegative. The sequenced sample consisted of PBMCs. The rearrangement links TRBV7-2 to TRBJ1-5; no clear D gene. The CDR3 sequence: CASSFYSNQPQHF. CDR3 nucleotides: TGTGCCAGCAGCTTTTATAGCAATCAGCCCCAGCATTTT.